This TCR beta chain came from a study of cytomegalovirus exposure and HLA in healthy donors. The study, taken as a whole, reports: In an earlier analysis, productive rearrangement rates for most beta V segments clustered near 87% or 30%.

Concerning this clone: Its target is not known.

The germline gives CDR1 MDHEN, CDR2 SYDVKM. Between the trimmed V and J ends, which lost 7 bases and 10 bases, there was a span of 23 bases. The CDR3 is 15 amino acids. The PCR contained 60 Vbeta and 13 Jbeta primers. Sequenced by immunoSEQ multiplex PCR; TCRdb stores in-frame clones only, minus some. Among over 150,000 clones listed, 70% to 80% were seen once. The sample consisted of PBMCs. V and J are TRBV28 and TRBJ2-1; the D gene is possibly TRBD1 (5 bases). This receptor was taken from a woman aged 30 to 39 in good health and CMV-seropositive. The CDR3, as DNA: TGTGCCAGCACCAACGACAGAGGTCCCGTTGGAGAGCAGTTCTTC. Its protein is CASTNDRGPVGEQFF.